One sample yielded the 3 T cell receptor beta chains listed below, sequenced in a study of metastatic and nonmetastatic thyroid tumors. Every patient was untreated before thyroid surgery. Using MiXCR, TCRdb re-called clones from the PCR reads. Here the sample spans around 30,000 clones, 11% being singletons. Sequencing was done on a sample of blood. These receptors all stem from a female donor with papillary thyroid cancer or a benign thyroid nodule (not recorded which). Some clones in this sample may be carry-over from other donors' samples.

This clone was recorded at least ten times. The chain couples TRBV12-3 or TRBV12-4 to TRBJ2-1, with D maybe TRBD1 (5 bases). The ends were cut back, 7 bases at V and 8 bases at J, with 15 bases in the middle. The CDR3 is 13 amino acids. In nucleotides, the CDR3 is TGTGCCAGCACCCCCCGGACAATCCATGAGCAGTTCTTC. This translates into CASTPRTIHEQFF.

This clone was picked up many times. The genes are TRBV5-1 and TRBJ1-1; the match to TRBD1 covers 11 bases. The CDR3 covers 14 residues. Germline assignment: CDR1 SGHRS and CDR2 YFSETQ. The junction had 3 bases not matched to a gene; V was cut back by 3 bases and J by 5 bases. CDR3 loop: CASSWTGGRTEAFF. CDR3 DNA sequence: TGCGCCAGCAGCTGGACAGGGGGCCGAACTGAAGCTTTCTTT.

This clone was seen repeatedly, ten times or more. Here the CDR3 DNA reads TGTGCCAGCAGCTCAACTAATACGCAGTATTTT. Amino acids: CASSSTNTQYF. The chain is built from TRBV7-2 and TRBJ2-3, with D uncertain. Germline CDR1 is SGHTA and CDR2 is FQGNSA. Deletions cut 4 bases from V and 7 bases from J, with 6 bases between. The CDR3 covers 11 residues.